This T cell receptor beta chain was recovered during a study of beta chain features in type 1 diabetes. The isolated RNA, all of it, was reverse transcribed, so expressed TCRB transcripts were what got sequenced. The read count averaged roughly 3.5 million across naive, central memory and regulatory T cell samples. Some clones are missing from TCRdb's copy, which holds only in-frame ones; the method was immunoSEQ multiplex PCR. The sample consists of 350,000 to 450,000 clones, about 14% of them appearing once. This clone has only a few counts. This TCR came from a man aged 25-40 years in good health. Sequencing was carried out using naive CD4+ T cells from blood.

The CDR3 region is CASSPGTGGSPLHF. Here the CDR3 DNA reads TGTGCCAGCTCACCCGGGACAGGGGGATCACCCCTCCACTTT. The genes are TRBV18 and TRBJ1-6; 11 nucleotides line up with TRBD1. Per the germline V gene, CDR1 is KGHSH and CDR2 is LQKENI. The CDR3 runs 14 residues. Trimming took 3 bases from V and 10 from J; bases not matched to a gene: 2.